This TCR beta chain emerged from a study of T-cell reconstitution after alpha-beta-depleted transplantation in children. This clonotype has just a few counts. Its antigen is still unknown. Study outcomes and limitations: Where some patients showed high TCRbeta diversity at day 60, it came from recipient T cells and thymic progenitors that had survived. Several hundred rapidly expanded clones from non-depleted graft cells reportedly supplied alpha-beta T cells about two months post-transplant. It was newly produced T cells that mostly accounted for T-cell counts and diversity one year after transplant.

TCRbeta library construction was performed incorporating unique molecular identifiers. TCRdb independently ran MiXCR on the PCR reads; one entry per CDR3 protein. This table holds around 270,000 distinct CDR3 sequences, 10% found once. Sequencing was performed on PBMCs, taken before TCRalphabeta/CD19-depleted stem cell transplant. This receptor was taken from a boy under two years old with acute myeloid leukemia, due to receive a stem cell transplant.

The CDR3 spells CASSLIRTTNEKLFF. The DNA for the CDR3 is TGTGCCAGCAGCTTGATCCGGACAACTAATGAAAAACTGTTTTTT. The V gene is TRBV5-5, the J gene TRBJ1-4; D remains unclear. Germline assignment: CDR1 SGHKS and CDR2 YYEKEE (reference sequence). CDR3 length: 15 residues. V lost 1 base and J lost 0, with 7 bases in between.